Each of the 7 T cell receptor beta chains below was sequenced from the same sample in a study of T cells after yellow fever vaccination. One entry per CDR3 protein, called by TCRdb with MiXCR from the 5' RACE reads. The sample has just under 600,000 distinct CDR3 sequences; 13% are singletons. Sequences were derived from PBMCs, sampled on the day of the yellow fever booster vaccination. Receptors originate from a man under 40 who received the YFV17D yellow fever vaccine.

This clonotype was detected only a few times. The chain employs TRBV29-1 and TRBJ2-7; 15 bases align to TRBD2. This CDR3 comprises 16 residues. The V gene end was trimmed by 7 bases and the J gene end by 3 bases; junction bases not matched to a gene: 10. Germline V gene lookup returns CDR1 SQVTM and CDR2 ANQGSEA. CDR3 DNA sequence: TGCAGCGGGCCGGGACTAGCGGGAGGCGGAAACTACGAGCAGTACTTC. It yields the protein CSGPGLAGGGNYEQYF.

V usage is TRBV5-5 and J usage is TRBJ1-4, with TRBD1 matching 8 bases. The ends lost 4 bases at V and 7 bases at J; junction bases unmatched: 3. The germline gives CDR1 SGHKS, CDR2 YYEKEE (reference sequence). The CDR3 sequence is 13 residues long. The CDR3, as DNA: TGTGCCAGCAGCCCCACAGGGGGTGAAAAACTGTTTTTT. It translates to CASSPTGGEKLFF.

Only a few counts were recorded for this clonotype. The chain carries TRBV19 and TRBJ2-7; a weak D match, TRBD2 (6 bases). The ends were cut back, 3 bases at V and 0 bases at J, with 15 bases in the middle. Germline V gene data show CDR1 as LNHDA and CDR2 as SQIVND (reference sequence). The CDR3 has 16 amino acids. The DNA for the CDR3 is TGTGCCAGTAGTATTGGCGGGATCGGGTCCTCCTACGAGCAGTACTTC. Amino acids: CASSIGGIGSSYEQYF.

This chain uses TRBV29-1 with TRBJ1-1; D gene unclear. CDR3 size: 12 residues. The germline CDR1 and CDR2 sequences are SQVTM and ANQGSEA. V dropped 3 bases and J dropped 1 base, with 6 bases sitting between them. The CDR3 here is CSVDGENTEAFF. CDR3 DNA sequence: TGCAGCGTTGACGGGGAGAACACTGAAGCTTTCTTT.

The chain combines TRBV12-3 or TRBV12-4 with TRBJ2-7; 8 bases fit TRBD1. The junction had 15 bases not matched to a gene; V was cut back by 3 bases and J by 5 bases. The CDR3 extends over 17 amino acids. CDR3 DNA: TGTGCCAGCAGTTTTCGTCTTGTGACAGGGGTTTCCAACGAGCAGTACTTC. It translates to CASSFRLVTGVSNEQYF.

This clonotype came up a few times. The CDR3 DNA reads TGTGCCAGCAGTTTATCCGAAAATCAGCCCCAGCATTTT. Translated: CASSLSENQPQHF. The rearrangement uses TRBV12-3 or TRBV12-4 and TRBJ1-5, with no clear D. This CDR3 contains 13 residues. The germline V and J ends were trimmed by 2 bases and 4 bases, with 6 bases remaining between them.

The V call is TRBV7-2, the J call TRBJ2-4; 10 bases align to TRBD1. This CDR3 region has 14 residues. With V trimmed by 3 bases and J by 7 bases, 3 bases remained unmatched. Germline lookup yields CDR1 SGHTA and CDR2 FQGNSA. CDR3 protein: CASSFDRGRNIQYF. CDR3 nucleotide sequence: TGTGCCAGCAGCTTCGACAGGGGGCGGAACATTCAGTACTTC.